This passage covers 8 T cell receptor beta chains from one sample sequenced in a study of shared clonotypes between healthy human individuals. Repertoires were generated with immunoSEQ multiplex PCR, while TCRdb's copy carries only in-frame clones and drops some. Of around 2.1 million clones in the sample, 85% to 95% were seen once. CD45RO-negative cells were positively selected for CCR7, leaving out terminally differentiated effector memory CD45RA+ cells. The source material was naive CD8+ T cells from PBMCs. The source is a man younger than 35 in good health. Some clones in this sample may be carry-over from other donors' samples.

This chain joins TRBV2 and TRBJ2-7; 16 positions match TRBD2. There are 16 residues in the CDR3. The V gene's germline CDR1 is SNHLY and CDR2 FYNNEI. Unmatched junction bases numbered 6, after V lost 7 bases and J lost 3 bases. In DNA form, the CDR3 reads TGTGCCAGCATTGGGACTAGCGGGAGGGGCGGCTACGAGCAGTACTTC. Protein sequence: CASIGTSGRGGYEQYF.

This sequence joins TRBV6-1 and TRBJ2-5; D is perhaps TRBD1 (6 bases). Trimming pared 8 bases from V and 2 bases from J, leaving 15 bases between. In germline, CDR1 is MNHNS, CDR2 SASEGT. The CDR3 covers 14 residues. The CDR3 protein is CASAPRGMQETQYF. The CDR3 DNA follows: TGTGCCAGCGCGCCTAGGGGGATGCAAGAGACCCAGTACTTC.

The gene calls are TRBV9 and TRBJ1-1; 10 bases line up with TRBD1. Trimming at V came to 2 bases and at J to 4 bases, leaving 8 bases not matched to a gene. The CDR3 contains 16 residues. CDR1 and CDR2 (germline): SGDLS, YYNGEE. The chain's CDR3 is CASSVAGTGDGTEAFF. Here the CDR3 DNA reads TGTGCCAGCAGCGTCGCTGGGACAGGGGATGGCACTGAAGCTTTCTTT.

This sequence joins TRBV5-1 and TRBJ1-2; D call uncertain. The CDR3 runs 14 residues. V lost 1 base to trimming and J lost 2 bases, with 9 bases between them. Germline V lookup: CDR1 SGHRS, CDR2 YFSETQ. The CDR3 loop is CASSLTEANYGYTF. The CDR3 DNA reads as TGCGCCAGCAGCTTGACAGAGGCGAACTATGGCTACACCTTC.

This chain uses TRBV15 with TRBJ1-5, with no clear D. Germline values: CDR1 LNHNV, CDR2 YYDKDF (reference sequence). Trimming took off 5 bases at V and 6 bases at J, with 8 bases between the two ends. The CDR3 is 12 residues long. CDR3 loop: CATSPPGQPQHF. CDR3 sequence (DNA): TGTGCCACCAGCCCTCCAGGTCAGCCCCAGCATTTT. Complete variable domain (other parts from reference TRBV15 and TRBJ1-5): DAMVIQNPRYQVTQFGKPVTLSCSQTLNHNVMYWYQQKSSQAPKLLFHYYDKDFNNEADTPDNFQSRRPNTSFCFLDIRSPGLGDTAMYLCATSPPGQPQHFGDGTRLSIL.

This sequence joins TRBV14 and TRBJ1-2; 8 nucleotides align to TRBD1. The length of the CDR3 is 16 residues. With V trimmed by 3 bases and J by 8 bases, 14 bases remained unmatched. CDR1 SGHDN and CDR2 FVKESK come from the germline V gene. The CDR3 is CASSHSSTGAILGYTF. For the CDR3, the DNA is TGTGCCAGCAGCCACTCCTCGACAGGGGCGATTCTGGGCTACACCTTC.

This sequence joins TRBV13 and TRBJ2-3; D gene uncertain. Per the germline V gene, CDR1 is PRHDT and CDR2 is FYEKMQ (reference sequence). The CDR3 runs to 13 residues. Between the trimmed V and J ends, which lost 5 bases and 3 bases, there was a span of 9 bases. The DNA for the CDR3 is TGTGCCAGCAGCCATCGTGGGACAGATACGCAGTATTTT. Its translation: CASSHRGTDTQYF.

In the case of this clone: This sample includes further DNA sequences coding for the same CDR3. This sequence joins TRBV28 and TRBJ2-7; 8 nucleotides agree with TRBD1. The ends lost 2 bases at V and 4 bases at J; junction bases unmatched: 1. The CDR3 consists of 13 residues. Per germline, CDR1 MDHEN and CDR2 SYDVKM. DNA of the CDR3: TGTGCCAGCAGTTTAGACAGGGGTTACGAGCAGTACTTC. It is translated as CASSLDRGYEQYF.